This entry concerns a single T cell receptor beta chain. The antigen is not known. The data belong to a study of cytomegalovirus exposure and HLA in healthy donors. Study-wide findings and caveats: Confirmation was obtained in vitro that three CMV-associated chains are specific for CMV antigens. Cytomegalovirus status was reportedly diagnosed by the classifier with high specificity and sensitivity. Among TCR beta chains, those listed as cytomegalovirus-associated numbered over 150.

CDR3 size: 17 residues. Germline assignment: CDR1 LNHNV and CDR2 YYDKDF (reference sequence). J lost 2 bases, V lost 3 bases, and 13 bases had no gene match. The donors were members of the validation cohort comprising about 130 subjects, separate from the approximately 670-subject first cohort. Method: immunoSEQ multiplex PCR; TCRdb's copy keeps in-frame clones and lacks some. The sample carries about 60,000 clones, 90% to 96% recorded once. V usage is TRBV15 and J usage is TRBJ2-7; 7 nucleotides line up with TRBD1. Sequenced sample: PBMCs. This TCR came from a woman aged 18 to 35 in good health and CMV-seronegative. The CDR3 region is CATSRGLTTTGTYEQYF. The CDR3 coding sequence is TGTGCCACCAGCAGGGGGCTGACCACGACAGGGACCTACGAGCAGTACTTC.